These 19 T cell receptor beta chains originate from one sample sequenced in a study of cytomegalovirus exposure and HLA in healthy donors (dated by TCRdb to 2016 to 2017). Libraries came from the immunoSEQ multiplex PCR assay. TCRdb obtained this table from immuneACCESS and retained in-frame rearrangements with V and J assigned. These tables miss some clones; where compared with another copy, unresolved V genes account for less than half of the shortfall, and the remainder is unexplained. Recorded for this sample are 150,000 to 200,000 clones; 86% of them occurred a single time. Almost 1.5% of the sample goes to the ten largest clones. Sequenced input: PBMCs. The receptors were gathered from a woman in her late teens or twenties in good health and CMV-seronegative.

CDR3 sequence (DNA): TGTGCCAGCAGGGAACCCAGGGTCAATCAGCCCCAGCATTTT. It specifies CASREPRVNQPQHF. The rearrangement links TRBV6-1 to TRBJ1-5; a possible D gene is TRBD1 (5 bases). Trimming removed 6 bases at V and 3 bases at J, with 12 bases between. Germline V gene data show CDR1 as MNHNS and CDR2 as SASEGT. The CDR3 is 14 residues long.

The chain carries TRBV6-1 and TRBJ2-7; D may be TRBD2 (5 bases). This CDR3 spans 15 amino acids. Trimming pared 3 bases from V and 1 base from J, leaving 13 bases between. CDR1 is MNHNS, CDR2 SASEGT, per germline. The CDR3 sequence: CASSDQEVFSYEQYF. The CDR3 nucleotides read TGTGCCAGCAGTGACCAGGAGGTGTTTTCCTACGAGCAGTACTTC.

CDR3 coding DNA: TGTGCCAGCAGCCCGCGACGAACTAGCGGGGAGGACCGTGTCGGGGAGCTGTTTTTT. It translates to CASSPRRTSGEDRVGELFF. The rearrangement joins TRBV11-2 to TRBJ2-2; 10 bases agree with TRBD2. The V gene end was trimmed by 5 bases and the J gene end by 7 bases; junction bases not matched to a gene: 19. The CDR3 has 19 amino acids. The germline V gene has CDR1 SGHAT and CDR2 FQNNGV.

The chain joins TRBV4-2 to TRBJ2-5; 11 nucleotides align to TRBD2. Germline CDR1 is LGHNA and CDR2 is YNFKEQ. The CDR3 sequence is 16 residues long. V was clipped by 4 bases and J by 4 bases; unmatched bases: 8. The CDR3 protein is CASSPRNSGGAETQYF. For the CDR3, the DNA is TGTGCCAGCAGCCCAAGAAATAGCGGGGGGGCAGAGACCCAGTACTTC.

The chain links TRBV4-2 to TRBJ2-1; 7 bases map to TRBD2. Germline lookup yields CDR1 LGHNA and CDR2 YNFKEQ. The length of the CDR3 is 20 residues. Trimming cost V 0 bases and J 0 bases; bases outside gene matches: 14. The chain's CDR3 is CASSQDPTSAAPSSYNEQFF. The CDR3 DNA sequence: TGTGCCAGCAGCCAAGATCCCACTAGCGCGGCACCAAGCTCCTACAATGAGCAGTTCTTC.

The chain recombines TRBV11-3 with TRBJ2-4; 7 bases fit TRBD2. The CDR3 loop spans 14 amino acids. The V and J ends lost 1 base and 9 bases, in that order; junction bases with no gene match: 6. The V gene's germline CDR1 is SGHNT and CDR2 YENEEA. The CDR3 coding sequence is TGTGCCAGCAGCTTAGCAGGGAGGGGTGGCATTCAGTACTTC. Translating it yields CASSLAGRGGIQYF.

CDR3 bases: TGCGCCAGCAGTCAACGGAGGGGTACTGAAGCTTTCTTT. This codes for CASSQRRGTEAFF. The chain joins TRBV23-1 to TRBJ1-1; tentatively, D is TRBD1 (5 bases). TRBV23-1 belongs to the ORF category, with a function that is uncertain. This CDR3 has 13 residues. Trimming removed 2 bases at V and 5 bases at J, with 9 bases between.

The chain uses TRBV5-1 and TRBJ2-5, with TRBD2 identical over 12 bases. The V gene's germline CDR1 is SGHRS and CDR2 YFSETQ. The ends lost 0 bases at V and 5 bases at J; junction bases unmatched: 5. The CDR3 spans 16 residues. CDR3 loop: CASSLALAGGQETQYF. The DNA of the CDR3 is TGCGCCAGCAGCTTGGCACTAGCGGGGGGCCAGGAGACCCAGTACTTC.

This clone was seen once. The rearrangement joins TRBV30 to TRBJ1-3; 7 bases match TRBD1. The CDR3 runs 15 residues. Germline trimming cut 1 base from V and 0 bases from J; bases unmatched to any gene: 3. In germline, CDR1 is GTSNPN, CDR2 SVGIG (reference sequence). CDR3 sequence (DNA): TGTGCCTGGAGTGGGGACAGTAACTCTGGAAACACCATATATTTT. This translates into CAWSGDSNSGNTIYF.

The CDR3 loop is CASSQERSGRSYEQYF. The CDR3 DNA reads as TGCGCCAGCAGCCAAGAACGTAGCGGGAGGTCCTACGAGCAGTACTTC. The chain carries TRBV4-1 and TRBJ2-7; 10 bases align to TRBD2. This CDR3 has 16 residues. Germline loops: CDR1 MGHRA, CDR2 YSYEKL. The trim removed 0 bases at V and 1 base at J, leaving 3 bases unmatched.

The J gene is TRBJ2-5, the V gene TRBV25-1; 7 nucleotides agree with TRBD1. The V gene's germline CDR1 is MGHDK and CDR2 SYGVNS. Germline trimming cut 2 bases from V and 9 bases from J; bases unmatched to any gene: 12. This CDR3 has 15 amino acids. The CDR3, as DNA: TGTGCCAGCAGTGAACTCGGACAGGAGTCCGGGCCCCAGTACTTC. Protein: CASSELGQESGPQYF.

This chain joins TRBV5-4 and TRBJ2-7, with D uncertain. This CDR3 spans 13 amino acids. The V and J ends lost 0 bases and 5 bases respectively, with 9 bases between them. Germline-derived CDR1 and CDR2 are SGHNT and YYREEE (reference sequence). CDR3 loop: CASSLDSFNEQYF. The DNA for the CDR3 is TGTGCCAGCAGCTTGGACAGTTTTAACGAGCAGTACTTC.

The chain couples TRBV9 to TRBJ1-1, with TRBD1 identical over 7 bases. CDR3 length: 15 amino acids. With 2 bases clipped from V and 2 bases from J, the junction kept 6 bases outside the gene matches. Per the germline V gene, CDR1 is SGDLS and CDR2 is YYNGEE. In nucleotides, the CDR3 is TGTGCCAGCAGCGTTTCCGGGACAGCCAACACTGAAGCTTTCTTT. Protein sequence: CASSVSGTANTEAFF. The whole variable domain, remainder taken from reference TRBV9 and TRBJ1-1, is DSGVTQTPKHLITATGQRVTLRCSPRSGDLSVYWYQQSLDQGLQFLIQYYNGEERAKGNILERFSAQQFPDLHSELNLSSLELGDSALYFCASSVSGTANTEAFFGQGTRLTVV.

The rearrangement joins TRBV9 to TRBJ2-5, with D hard to call. Germline values: CDR1 SGDLS, CDR2 YYNGEE. Trimming took 0 bases from V and 3 from J, leaving 15 bases between them. The CDR3 contains 16 residues. In DNA form, the CDR3 reads TGTGCCAGCAGCGTAGGCGCGGCAGTCCCAAAAGAGACCCAGTACTTC. Protein: CASSVGAAVPKETQYF.

This clone was observed once. J is TRBJ1-2 and V is TRBV6-1; 8 nucleotides align to TRBD1. The CDR3 sequence is 12 residues long. Germline V CDR1 and CDR2: MNHNS, SASEGT. J gave up 7 bases and V 5 bases, and 3 bases lay outside the gene matches. The CDR3 sequence: CASSITGGGYTF. The CDR3 coding sequence is TGTGCCAGCAGTATAACAGGGGGTGGCTACACCTTC.

Concerning this clone itself: A read error may produce the germline difference seen at one junction end. The chain couples TRBV7-9 to TRBJ1-1; 10 bases are shared with TRBD1. The CDR3 consists of 12 residues. Germline V gives CDR1 SEHNR, CDR2 FQNEAQ (reference sequence). CDR3 in DNA: TGTGCCAGCAGCTTAGGGACAGGGGGAACGTACTTT. Protein sequence: CASSLGTGGTYF.

The chain uses TRBV4-1 and TRBJ2-5, with D possibly matching TRBD1 (6 bases). The CDR3 length is 14 residues. V was trimmed by 0 bases and J by 4 bases, leaving 9 bases between them. Germline V gene sequence: CDR1 MGHRA, CDR2 YSYEKL. CDR3 bases: TGCGCCAGCAGCCAAGAGATCAGGGGAGAGACCCAGTACTTC. It yields the protein CASSQEIRGETQYF.

The CDR3 region has the DNA TGTGCCAGCAGCCCCTATAGCGGGAGCCGCATAGAAAAAGCCGGTGAGCAGTTCTTC. This translates into CASSPYSGSRIEKAGEQFF. J is TRBJ2-1 and V is TRBV28, with 9 bases that match TRBD2. Germline lookup yields CDR1 MDHEN and CDR2 SYDVKM. J gave up 9 bases and V 6 bases, and 24 bases lay outside the gene matches. The CDR3 totals 19 residues.

The chain has TRBV6-5 and TRBJ1-1; 7 bases are a match to TRBD1. The CDR3 spans 14 residues. Germline V lookup: CDR1 MNHEY, CDR2 SVGAGI. With 11 bases clipped from V and 2 bases from J, the junction kept 11 bases outside the gene matches. CDR3 sequence reads: CAARAGQYNTEAFF. The CDR3 DNA follows: TGTGCCGCCCGCGCGGGACAGTACAACACTGAAGCTTTCTTT.